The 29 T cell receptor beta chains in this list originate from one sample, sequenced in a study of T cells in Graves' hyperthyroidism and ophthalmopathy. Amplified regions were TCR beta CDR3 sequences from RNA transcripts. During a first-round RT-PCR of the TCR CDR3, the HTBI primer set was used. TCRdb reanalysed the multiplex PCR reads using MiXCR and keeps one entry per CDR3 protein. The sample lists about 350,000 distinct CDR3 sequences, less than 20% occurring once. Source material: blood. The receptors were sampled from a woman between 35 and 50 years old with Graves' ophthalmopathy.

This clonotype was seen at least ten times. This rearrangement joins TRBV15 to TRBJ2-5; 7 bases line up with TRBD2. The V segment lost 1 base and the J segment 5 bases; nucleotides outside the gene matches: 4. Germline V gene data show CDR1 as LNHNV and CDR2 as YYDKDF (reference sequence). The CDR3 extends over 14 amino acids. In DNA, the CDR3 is TGTGCCACCAGCAGAGCGGGAGGCCGGGAGACCCAGTACTTC. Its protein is CATSRAGGRETQYF.

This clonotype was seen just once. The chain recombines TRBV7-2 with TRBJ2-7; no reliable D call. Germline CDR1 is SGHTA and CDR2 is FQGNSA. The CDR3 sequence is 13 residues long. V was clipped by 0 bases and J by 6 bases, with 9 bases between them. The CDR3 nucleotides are TGTGCCAGCAGCTTAGCGTCTTGGAGCGAGCAGTACTTC. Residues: CASSLASWSEQYF.

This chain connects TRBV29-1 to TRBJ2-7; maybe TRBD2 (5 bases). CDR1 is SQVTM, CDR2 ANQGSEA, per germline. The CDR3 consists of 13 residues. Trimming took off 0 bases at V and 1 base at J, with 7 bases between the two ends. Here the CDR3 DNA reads TGCAGCGTTGAAGATCGGGGTTCCTACGAGCAGTACTTC. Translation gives CSVEDRGSYEQYF.

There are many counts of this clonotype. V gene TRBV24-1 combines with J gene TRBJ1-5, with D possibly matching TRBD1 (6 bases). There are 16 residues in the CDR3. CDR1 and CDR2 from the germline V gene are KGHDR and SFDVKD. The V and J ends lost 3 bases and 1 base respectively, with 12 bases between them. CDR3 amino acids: CATSDPGQQSNQPQHF. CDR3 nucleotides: TGTGCCACCAGTGATCCGGGACAACAGAGCAATCAGCCCCAGCATTTT.

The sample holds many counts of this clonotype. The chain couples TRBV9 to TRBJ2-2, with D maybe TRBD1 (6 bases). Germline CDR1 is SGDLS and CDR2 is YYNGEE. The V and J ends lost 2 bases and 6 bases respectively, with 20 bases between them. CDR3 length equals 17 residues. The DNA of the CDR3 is TGTGCCAGCAGCGTTACACAGGGCGGATTGAATCCCGGGGAGCTGTTTTTT. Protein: CASSVTQGGLNPGELFF.

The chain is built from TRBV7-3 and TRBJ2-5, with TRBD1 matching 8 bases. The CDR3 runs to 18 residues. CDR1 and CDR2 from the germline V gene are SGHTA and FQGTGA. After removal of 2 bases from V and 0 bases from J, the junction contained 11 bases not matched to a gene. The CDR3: CASSLWGRDRRHQETQYF. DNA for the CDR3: TGTGCCAGCAGCTTATGGGGCCGGGACAGGCGACACCAAGAGACCCAGTACTTC.

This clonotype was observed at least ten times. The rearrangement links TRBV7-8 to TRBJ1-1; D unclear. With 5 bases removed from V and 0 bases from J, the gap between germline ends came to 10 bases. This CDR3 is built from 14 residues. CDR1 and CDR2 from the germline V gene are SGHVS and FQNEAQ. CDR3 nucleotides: TGTGCCAGCAGCCCCGCGTCGATGAACACTGAAGCTTTCTTT. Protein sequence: CASSPASMNTEAFF.

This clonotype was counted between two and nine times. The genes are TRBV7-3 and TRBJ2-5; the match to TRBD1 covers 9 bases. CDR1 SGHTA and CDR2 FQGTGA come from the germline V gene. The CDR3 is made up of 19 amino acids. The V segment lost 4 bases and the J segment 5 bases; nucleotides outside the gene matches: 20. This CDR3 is CASSSTGPSGTGSRETQYF. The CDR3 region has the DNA TGTGCCAGCAGCTCCACAGGACCCTCCGGGACAGGGTCTCGGGAGACCCAGTACTTC.

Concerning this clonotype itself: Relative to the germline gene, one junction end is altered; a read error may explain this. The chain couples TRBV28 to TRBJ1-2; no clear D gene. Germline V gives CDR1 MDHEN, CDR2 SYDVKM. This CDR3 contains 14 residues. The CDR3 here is CASSLVLRAHGYIF. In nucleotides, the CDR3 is TGTGCCAGCAGTTTGGTCCTAAGGGCCCATGGCTACATCTTC.

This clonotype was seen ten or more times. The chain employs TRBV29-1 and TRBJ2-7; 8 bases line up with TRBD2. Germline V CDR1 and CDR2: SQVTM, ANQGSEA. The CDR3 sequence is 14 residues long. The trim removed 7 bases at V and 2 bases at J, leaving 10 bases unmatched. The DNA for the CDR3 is TGCAGCGGGGTGGGCACTAGCGGACCCTACGAGCAGTACTTC. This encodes CSGVGTSGPYEQYF.

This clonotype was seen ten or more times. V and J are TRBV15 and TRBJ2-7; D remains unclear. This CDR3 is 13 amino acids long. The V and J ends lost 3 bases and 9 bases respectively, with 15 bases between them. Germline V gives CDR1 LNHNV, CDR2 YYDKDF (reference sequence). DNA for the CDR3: TGTGCCACCAGCAGCGACCGGGCCAGGTTGCAGTACTTC. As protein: CATSSDRARLQYF.

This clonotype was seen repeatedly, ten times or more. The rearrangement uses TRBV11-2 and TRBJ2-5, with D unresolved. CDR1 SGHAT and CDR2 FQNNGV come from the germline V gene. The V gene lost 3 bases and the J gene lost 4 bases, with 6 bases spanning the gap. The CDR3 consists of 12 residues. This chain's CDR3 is CASSFFSETQYF. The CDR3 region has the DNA TGTGCCAGCAGCTTTTTTTCAGAGACCCAGTACTTC.

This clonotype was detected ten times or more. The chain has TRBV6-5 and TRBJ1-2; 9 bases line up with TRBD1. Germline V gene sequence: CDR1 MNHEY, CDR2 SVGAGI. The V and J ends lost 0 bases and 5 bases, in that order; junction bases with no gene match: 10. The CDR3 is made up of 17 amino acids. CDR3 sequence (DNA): TGTGCCAGCAGTTACTCTTCGGACAGGGGATTACCATATGGCTACACCTTC. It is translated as CASSYSSDRGLPYGYTF.

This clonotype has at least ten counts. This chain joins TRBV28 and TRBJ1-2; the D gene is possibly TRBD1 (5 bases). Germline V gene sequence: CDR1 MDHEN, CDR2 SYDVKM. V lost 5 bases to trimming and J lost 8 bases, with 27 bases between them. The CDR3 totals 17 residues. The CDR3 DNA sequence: TGTGCCAGCAGTCCGGACCTTAAAACAGGAGCCTACGCGGGCTACACCTTC. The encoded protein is CASSPDLKTGAYAGYTF.

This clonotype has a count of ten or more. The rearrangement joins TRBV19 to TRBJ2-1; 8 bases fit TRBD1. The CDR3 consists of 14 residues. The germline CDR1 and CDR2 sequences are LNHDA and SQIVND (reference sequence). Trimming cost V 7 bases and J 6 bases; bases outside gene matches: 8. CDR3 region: CASTRTGYPNEQFF. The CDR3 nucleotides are TGTGCCAGTACCCGGACAGGGTATCCCAATGAGCAGTTCTTC.

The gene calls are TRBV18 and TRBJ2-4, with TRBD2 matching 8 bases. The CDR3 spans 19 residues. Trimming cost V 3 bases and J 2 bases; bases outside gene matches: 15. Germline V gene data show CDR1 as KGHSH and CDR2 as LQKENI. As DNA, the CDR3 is TGTGCCAGCTCACCGAGTAATCCGGGGCCGGGAGGGACCAAAAACATTCAGTACTTC. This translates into CASSPSNPGPGGTKNIQYF.

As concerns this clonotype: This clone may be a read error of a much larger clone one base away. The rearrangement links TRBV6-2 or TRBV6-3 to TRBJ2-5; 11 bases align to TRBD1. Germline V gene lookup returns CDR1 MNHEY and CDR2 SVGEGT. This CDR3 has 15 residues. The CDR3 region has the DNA TGTGCCAGCAATTACCTGGGACAGGGGGGACGGACCCAGTACTTC. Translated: CASNYLGQGGRTQYF.

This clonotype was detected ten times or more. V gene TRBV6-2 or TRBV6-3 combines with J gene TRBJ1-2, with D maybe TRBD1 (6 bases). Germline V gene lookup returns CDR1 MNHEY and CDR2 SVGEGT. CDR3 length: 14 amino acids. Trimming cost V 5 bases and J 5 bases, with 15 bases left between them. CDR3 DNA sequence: TGTGCCAGCAGTCACCCGGACAGATGGTATGGCTACACCTTC. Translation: CASSHPDRWYGYTF.

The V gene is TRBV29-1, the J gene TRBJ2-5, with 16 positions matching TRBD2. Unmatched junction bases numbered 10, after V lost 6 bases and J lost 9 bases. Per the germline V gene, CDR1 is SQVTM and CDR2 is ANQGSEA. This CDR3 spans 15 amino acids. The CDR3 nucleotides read TGCAGCGTCCTAGGGACTAGCGGGAGGGTGGGAGCCCAGTACTTC. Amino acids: CSVLGTSGRVGAQYF.

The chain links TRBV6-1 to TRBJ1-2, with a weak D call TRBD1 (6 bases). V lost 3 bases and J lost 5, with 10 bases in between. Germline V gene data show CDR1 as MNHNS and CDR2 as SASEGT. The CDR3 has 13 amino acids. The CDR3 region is CASSEDSVYGYTF. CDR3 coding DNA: TGTGCCAGCAGTGAGGACAGCGTGTATGGCTACACCTTC.

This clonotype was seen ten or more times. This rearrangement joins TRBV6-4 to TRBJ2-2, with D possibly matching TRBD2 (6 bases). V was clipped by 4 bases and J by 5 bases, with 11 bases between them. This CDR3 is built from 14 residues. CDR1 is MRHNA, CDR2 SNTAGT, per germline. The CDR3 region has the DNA TGTGCCAGCAGTGGACTAGGCGGTACCGGGGAGCTGTTTTTT. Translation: CASSGLGGTGELFF.

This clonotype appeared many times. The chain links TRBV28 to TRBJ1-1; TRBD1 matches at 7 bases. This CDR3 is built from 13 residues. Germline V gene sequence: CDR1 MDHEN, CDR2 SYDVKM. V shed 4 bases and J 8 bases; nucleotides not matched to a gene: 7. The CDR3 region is CASSSQGNREAFF. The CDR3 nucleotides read TGTGCCAGCAGTTCACAGGGGAACCGGGAAGCTTTCTTT.

CDR3 nucleotides: TGTGCCAGCAGTTACTCGTTACAGACTGAAGCTTTCTTT. This gives the protein CASSYSLQTEAFF. The V and J genes are TRBV6-5 and TRBJ1-1; D gene ambiguous. Trimming removed 0 bases at V and 5 bases at J, with 7 bases between. The CDR3 is 13 amino acids. Germline V gives CDR1 MNHEY, CDR2 SVGAGI.

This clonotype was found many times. The CDR3: CSASGRTETQYF. In nucleotides, the CDR3 is TGCAGTGCTAGCGGGAGGACAGAGACCCAGTACTTC. The rearrangement links TRBV20-1 to TRBJ2-5, with 7 bases identical to TRBD2. The CDR3 sequence is 12 residues long. Per germline, CDR1 DFQATT and CDR2 SNEGSKA (reference sequence). V lost 3 bases, J lost 4 bases, and 2 bases stayed unmatched.

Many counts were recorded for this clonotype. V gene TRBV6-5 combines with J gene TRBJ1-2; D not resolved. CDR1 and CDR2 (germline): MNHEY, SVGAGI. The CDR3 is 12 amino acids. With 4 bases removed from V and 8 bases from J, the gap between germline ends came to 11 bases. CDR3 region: CASSSQSSGYTF. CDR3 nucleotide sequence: TGTGCCAGCAGTTCCCAGAGCTCCGGCTACACCTTC.

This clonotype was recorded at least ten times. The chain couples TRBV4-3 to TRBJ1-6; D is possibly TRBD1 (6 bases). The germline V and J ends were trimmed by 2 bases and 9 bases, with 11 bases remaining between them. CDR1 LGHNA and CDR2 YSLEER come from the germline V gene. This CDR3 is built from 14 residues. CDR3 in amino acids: CASSQQGLGSPLHF. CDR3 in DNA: TGCGCCAGCAGCCAACAGGGGCTAGGTTCACCCCTCCACTTT.

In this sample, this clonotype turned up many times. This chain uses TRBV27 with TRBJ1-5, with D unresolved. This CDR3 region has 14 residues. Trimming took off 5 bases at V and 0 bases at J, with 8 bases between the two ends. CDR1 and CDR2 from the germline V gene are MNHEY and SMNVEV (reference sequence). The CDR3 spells CASSRQDSNQPQHF. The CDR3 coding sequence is TGTGCCAGCAGTAGGCAGGATAGCAATCAGCCCCAGCATTTT.

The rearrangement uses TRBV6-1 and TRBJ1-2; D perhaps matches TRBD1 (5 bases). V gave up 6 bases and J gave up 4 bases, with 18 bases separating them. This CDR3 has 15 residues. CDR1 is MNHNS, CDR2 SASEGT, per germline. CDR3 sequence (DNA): TGTGCCAGCAGCCGGGATAGGGGTGCCAGCTATGGCTACACCTTC. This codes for CASSRDRGASYGYTF.

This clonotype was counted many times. CDR3 nucleotide sequence: TGTGCCAGCAGTGGACAGAACTCCTACGAGCAGTACTTC. This encodes CASSGQNSYEQYF. J is TRBJ2-7 and V is TRBV28, with D maybe TRBD1 (6 bases). The V and J ends lost 5 bases and 0 bases respectively, with 8 bases between them. The CDR3 totals 13 residues. Germline V gives CDR1 MDHEN, CDR2 SYDVKM.